This T cell receptor beta chain was sequenced for a study of blood T cell repertoires in COVID-19. Study information: The cDNA or gDNA used as material had been derived from T cells, B-cell-depleted T cells, or PBMCs.

Measured with immunoSEQ multiplex PCR; TCRdb has only the in-frame clones, and not every one. The sample consists of 150,000 to 200,000 clones, 70% to 90% of them appearing once. J was trimmed by 2 bases and V by 3 bases; bases with no gene match: 8. From germline, CDR1 is GTSNPN and CDR2 SVGIG (reference sequence). The CDR3 runs to 16 residues. The source is a man in his 60s with acute or convalescent COVID-19. The chain recombines TRBV30 with TRBJ2-2; 8 bases are shared with TRBD2. The sequencing sample was made of peripheral blood. CDR3 loop: CAWRGIAGTNTGELFF. The CDR3 DNA sequence: TGTGCCTGGAGGGGCATAGCGGGGACCAACACCGGGGAGCTGTTTTTT. Using reference TRBV30 and TRBJ2-2 for the parts outside the CDR3, the full variable domain is SQTIHQWPATLVQPVGSPLSLECTVEGTSNPNLYWYRQAAGRGLQLLFYSVGIGQISSEVPQNLSASRPQDRQFILSSKKLLLSDSGFYLCAWRGIAGTNTGELFFGEGSRLTVL.